A single sample gave rise to the 25 T cell receptor beta chains below, sequenced in a study of siplizumab effects on memory and regulatory T cells. Clones were read by immunoSEQ multiplex PCR, and TCRdb kept only the in-frame ones, dropping some. The profile shows about 100,000 clones, approximately 92% of them singletons. The source material was CD4+ T cells sorted from blood. These receptors were taken from a human donor in good health.

The J gene is TRBJ2-7, the V gene TRBV28; D is unresolved. The CDR3 consists of 14 residues. CDR1 MDHEN and CDR2 SYDVKM come from the germline V gene. V lost 3 bases to trimming and J lost 7 bases, with 16 bases between them. CDR3 nucleotide sequence: TGTGCCAGCAGTTTTTTAAGGGCCTCTGGGGAGCAGTACTTC. Its protein product is CASSFLRASGEQYF.

This rearrangement joins TRBV7-9 to TRBJ1-1; unclear D gene. CDR3 size: 10 residues. CDR1 SEHNR and CDR2 FQNEAQ come from the germline V gene (reference sequence). V was cut by 5 bases and J by 10 bases, with 8 bases left in between. The DNA for the CDR3 is TGTGCCAGCAGCACCCTTGGAGCTTTCTTT. Translating gives CASSTLGAFF.

V and J are TRBV6-1 and TRBJ2-3; D is unresolved. Looked up from germline, CDR1 is MNHNS and CDR2 is SASEGT. This CDR3 spans 15 amino acids. Trimming took off 1 base at V and 1 base at J, with 9 bases between the two ends. CDR3 DNA: TGTGCCAGCAGTGAAGGGACCGTCGGCACAGATACGCAGTATTTT. Translation gives CASSEGTVGTDTQYF.

This chain uses TRBV10-3 with TRBJ2-5; perhaps TRBD2 as D (5 bases). Per germline, CDR1 ENHRY and CDR2 SYGVKD. With 3 bases removed from V and 2 bases from J, the gap between germline ends came to 19 bases. The CDR3 consists of 17 residues. CDR3 region: CAISEGVGGPTQETQYF. CDR3 sequence (DNA): TGTGCCATCAGTGAAGGCGTCGGCGGGCCAACTCAAGAGACCCAGTACTTC.

The V call is TRBV7-2, the J call TRBJ1-1, with a possible D match to TRBD1 (5 bases). CDR1 is SGHTA and CDR2 is FQGNSA in the germline V gene. The ends were cut back, 7 bases at V and 5 bases at J, with 23 bases in the middle. The CDR3 consists of 16 residues. CDR3 nucleotides: TGTGCCAGCACCAATAGGGGACCCGTCTGGTCGACTGAAGCTTTCTTT. Protein: CASTNRGPVWSTEAFF.

The rearrangement joins TRBV4-2 to TRBJ1-4; D remains ambiguous. The CDR3 is 17 residues long. Trimming removed 3 bases from V and 0 bases from J, with 14 bases in between. Germline-derived CDR1 and CDR2 are LGHNA and YNFKEQ. CDR3 DNA sequence: TGTGCCAGCAGCCAGGAACAGCGGCTTGCAACTAATGAAAAACTGTTTTTT. Translated, it gives CASSQEQRLATNEKLFF.

The chain combines TRBV13 with TRBJ1-2, with 7 bases fitting TRBD1. The junction had 11 bases not matched to a gene; V was cut back by 5 bases and J by 2 bases. This CDR3 has 16 residues. CDR1 is PRHDT, CDR2 FYEKMQ, per germline (reference sequence). In nucleotides, the CDR3 is TGTGCCAGCAGCCCATCGACAGGGTTATTGAACTATGGCTACACCTTC. Amino acids: CASSPSTGLLNYGYTF.

The V call is TRBV25-1, the J call TRBJ2-5; 9 bases agree with TRBD1. V lost 5 bases, J lost 1 base, and 8 bases stayed unmatched. Germline CDR1 MGHDK, CDR2 SYGVNS. The CDR3 totals 16 residues. CDR3 coding DNA: TGTGCCAGCAGTCCCTTGGGGACAGGGACCCAAGAGACCCAGTACTTC. Its protein product is CASSPLGTGTQETQYF. Supplemented by reference TRBV25-1 and TRBJ2-5, the full variable domain reads EADIYQTPRYLVIGTGKKITLECSQTMGHDKMYWYQQDPGMELHLIHYSYGVNSTEKGDLSSESTVSRIRTEHFPLTLESARPSHTSQYLCASSPLGTGTQETQYFGPGTRLLVL.

This chain joins TRBV5-6 and TRBJ2-4; D might be TRBD1 (5 bases). The germline V and J ends were trimmed by 2 bases and 3 bases, with 9 bases remaining between them. CDR1 SGHDT and CDR2 YYEEEE come from the germline V gene. The CDR3 consists of 14 residues. CDR3 sequence reads: CASSFREGKNIQYF. CDR3 sequence (DNA): TGTGCCAGCAGCTTCAGGGAAGGCAAAAACATTCAGTACTTC.

This chain uses TRBV21-1 with TRBJ2-2; the D segment call TRBD1 is taken from the table without a DNA check. TRBV21-1 is an annotated pseudogene. The CDR3 spans 15 residues. Written as DNA, the CDR3 is TGTGCCAGCAGCAAGGGACAGGGGAACACCGGGGAGCTGTTTTTT. Translating it yields CASSKGQGNTGELFF.

The chain is built from TRBV7-2 and TRBJ1-2; D is ambiguous. This CDR3 region has 14 residues. V was trimmed by 1 base and J by 6 bases, leaving 12 bases between them. Germline values: CDR1 SGHTA, CDR2 FQGNSA. CDR3 nucleotide sequence: TGTGCCAGCAGCTTAGGGTCCCCGGGTGATGGCTACACCTTC. As protein: CASSLGSPGDGYTF. The full variable domain, in which reference TRBV7-2 and TRBJ1-2 provide the parts outside the CDR3, is GAGVSQSPSNKVTEKGKDVELRCDPISGHTALYWYRQSLGQGLEFLIYFQGNSAPDKSGLPSDRFSAERTGGSVSTLTIQRTQQEDSAVYLCASSLGSPGDGYTFGSGTRLTVV.

J is TRBJ1-2 and V is TRBV5-4; tentatively, D is TRBD1 (6 bases). CDR3 length equals 13 residues. The germline V gene encodes CDR1 SGHNT and CDR2 YYREEE (reference sequence). The ends were cut back, 4 bases at V and 6 bases at J, with 13 bases in the middle. CDR3 in amino acids: CASSTQGHDGYTF. Here the CDR3 DNA reads TGTGCCAGCAGCACGCAGGGGCACGATGGCTACACCTTC.

Only one count was recorded for this clone. The chain carries TRBV5-1 and TRBJ2-5, with TRBD1 matching 7 bases. Germline CDR1 is SGHRS and CDR2 is YFSETQ. The CDR3 is 14 amino acids. Germline trimming cut 2 bases from V and 4 bases from J; bases unmatched to any gene: 5. The CDR3 bases are TGCGCCAGCAGCTTCGACAGGGAATTAGAGACCCAGTACTTC. Residues: CASSFDRELETQYF. Combining the CDR3 with reference TRBV5-1 and TRBJ2-5 gives the whole variable domain KAGVTQTPRYLIKTRGQQVTLSCSPISGHRSVSWYQQTPGQGLQFLFEYFSETQRNKGNFPGRFSGRQFSNSRSEMNVSTLELGDSALYLCASSFDRELETQYFGPGTRLLVL.

The J gene is TRBJ2-1, the V gene TRBV20-1; the D gene is possibly TRBD1 (6 bases). Trimming removed 4 bases at V and 10 bases at J, with 11 bases between. This CDR3 spans 11 amino acids. Per germline, CDR1 DFQATT and CDR2 SNEGSKA (reference sequence). This CDR3 is CSAIQGGEQFF. DNA of the CDR3: TGCAGTGCTATACAGGGCGGAGAGCAGTTCTTC.

The V and J genes are TRBV10-3 and TRBJ1-2; D might be TRBD1 (6 bases). There are 14 residues in the CDR3. Trimming took off 8 bases at V and 3 bases at J, with 16 bases between the two ends. Germline V gene sequence: CDR1 ENHRY, CDR2 SYGVKD. The CDR3 bases are TGTGCCATCCAACCAGGGGCAGAGGACTATGGCTACACCTTC. It codes for CAIQPGAEDYGYTF.

The chain couples TRBV5-1 to TRBJ1-1, with 8 bases matching TRBD1. Germline CDR1 SGHRS, CDR2 YFSETQ. The junction had 11 bases not matched to a gene; V was cut back by 5 bases and J by 2 bases. This CDR3 spans 16 amino acids. The CDR3 sequence is CASSQPAGQGNTEAFF. The CDR3 DNA sequence: TGCGCCAGCAGTCAGCCGGCCGGACAGGGAAACACTGAAGCTTTCTTT. Complete variable domain (other parts from reference TRBV5-1 and TRBJ1-1): KAGVTQTPRYLIKTRGQQVTLSCSPISGHRSVSWYQQTPGQGLQFLFEYFSETQRNKGNFPGRFSGRQFSNSRSEMNVSTLELGDSALYLCASSQPAGQGNTEAFFGQGTRLTVV.

V gene TRBV18 combines with J gene TRBJ1-2; unclear D gene. V was clipped by 0 bases and J by 1 base, with 6 bases between them. CDR1 is KGHSH and CDR2 is LQKENI in the germline V gene. The CDR3 is 14 residues long. CDR3 sequence (DNA): TGTGCCAGCTCACCACCGGCAGTTAACTATGGCTACACCTTC. Its translation: CASSPPAVNYGYTF. Looking up the rest from reference TRBV18 and TRBJ1-2 gives the full variable domain: NAGVMQNPRHLVRRRGQEARLRCSPMKGHSHVYWYRQLPEEGLKFMVYLQKENIIDESGMPKERFSAEFPKEGPSILRIQQVVRGDSAAYFCASSPPAVNYGYTFGSGTRLTVV.

The CDR3 loop is CAIRSTQGRDQPQHF. CDR3 nucleotides: TGTGCCATCAGGTCAACTCAGGGGAGGGATCAGCCCCAGCATTTT. The V and J genes are TRBV10-3 and TRBJ1-5, with D maybe TRBD1 (6 bases). The CDR3 is 15 residues long. Germline CDR1 is ENHRY and CDR2 is SYGVKD. Deletions cut 6 bases from V and 5 bases from J, with 17 bases between.

V and J are TRBV21-1 and TRBJ2-5; the D call in the table, TRBD2, was not verified against the DNA. TRBV21-1 is an annotated pseudogene. CDR3 length: 19 residues. CDR3 nucleotide sequence: TGTGCCAGCAGCAAAGCGGGGACTACAGGGCCCTACACCCAAGAGACCCAGTACTTC. Translated: CASSKAGTTGPYTQETQYF.

This rearrangement joins TRBV7-2 to TRBJ2-3; 9 nucleotides match TRBD1. The CDR3 has 17 amino acids. Germline lookup yields CDR1 SGHTA and CDR2 FQGNSA. With 1 base clipped from V and 8 bases from J, the junction kept 13 bases outside the gene matches. The CDR3 is CASSLGVPGQGLGTQYF. The DNA of the CDR3 is TGTGCCAGCAGCTTAGGGGTCCCGGGACAGGGTCTAGGTACGCAGTATTTT.

The V and J genes are TRBV6-5 and TRBJ1-2; D is ambiguous. CDR1 and CDR2 from the germline V gene are MNHEY and SVGAGI. Trimming left V 3 bases short and J 0 bases short, with 8 bases between. There are 14 residues in the CDR3. The CDR3, as DNA: TGTGCCAGCAGTTATCGGGATACTAACTATGGCTACACCTTC. Translated: CASSYRDTNYGYTF.

This sequence joins TRBV7-8 and TRBJ2-7; 9 bases agree with TRBD1. Germline V CDR1 and CDR2: SGHVS, FQNEAQ. The CDR3 is 16 amino acids. J lost 1 base, V lost 2 bases, and 6 bases had no gene match. CDR3 coding DNA: TGTGCCAGCAGCTTATGGGGAGGGACAGGGTCCTACGAGCAGTACTTC. This encodes CASSLWGGTGSYEQYF.

The gene calls are TRBV6-5 and TRBJ2-1, with D maybe TRBD2 (6 bases). Per germline, CDR1 MNHEY and CDR2 SVGAGI. Trimming took 10 bases from V and 2 from J, leaving 18 bases between them. This CDR3 is 15 amino acids long. The CDR3 sequence: CATAERAIPYNEQFF. CDR3 nucleotides: TGTGCCACCGCCGAGCGGGCGATTCCCTACAATGAGCAGTTCTTC.

The gene calls are TRBV7-3 and TRBJ1-1, with D perhaps TRBD1 (5 bases). Germline lookup yields CDR1 SGHTA and CDR2 FQGTGA. The CDR3 is 13 amino acids. The V gene lost 3 bases and the J gene lost 3 bases, with 8 bases spanning the gap. The CDR3 loop reads CASSFKGDTEAFF. Here the CDR3 DNA reads TGTGCCAGCAGCTTTAAAGGGGACACTGAAGCTTTCTTT.

This chain connects TRBV5-4 to TRBJ2-7; D gene uncertain. This CDR3 contains 13 residues. Trimming removed 0 bases at V and 3 bases at J, with 7 bases between. CDR1 is SGHNT, CDR2 YYREEE, per germline (reference sequence). As DNA, the CDR3 is TGTGCCAGCAGCTTGGCCTCAGGCTACGAGCAGTACTTC. Protein sequence: CASSLASGYEQYF.